The 16 T cell receptor beta chains below all came from one sample that was sequenced in a study of T cells in localized non-small cell lung cancer. Sequencing used immunoSEQ multiplex PCR; TCRdb keeps in-frame clones, though not all of them. The sample includes about 2,900 clones, around 34% seen only once; the top ten take roughly a tenth. The sequenced sample was normal lung tissue next to the tumor, obtained before any cancer treatment. The receptors here all came from an older male donor with stage I squamous cell lung carcinoma.

The chain uses TRBV10-2 and TRBJ2-7, with D perhaps given as TRBD1 or TRBD2 (6 bases each). The CDR3 covers 14 residues. Germline V gene sequence: CDR1 WSHSY, CDR2 SAAADI. Trimming shortened V by 7 bases and J by 5 bases, and 18 bases separated the two germline ends. The CDR3 is CASTGGQGTHEQYF. The CDR3 nucleotides read TGCGCCAGCACTGGGGGGCAGGGGACACACGAGCAGTACTTC.

This clone counts as large. V gene TRBV29-1 combines with J gene TRBJ2-3; 9 positions match TRBD1. The length of the CDR3 is 12 residues. Germline assignment: CDR1 SQVTM and CDR2 ANQGSEA. In DNA form, the CDR3 reads TGCGGACAGGGGACTAGCACAGATACGCAGTATTTT. This translates into CGQGTSTDTQYF.

V is TRBV10-2 and J is TRBJ2-7; 9 nucleotides align to TRBD1. V lost 2 bases to trimming and J lost 3 bases; unmatched junction nucleotides: 11. The CDR3 sequence is 17 residues long. Germline V gene data show CDR1 as WSHSY and CDR2 as SAAADI. The CDR3 nucleotides are TGCGCCAGCAGTGAGAGGGGACAGGGCGTTTGGGGCTACGAGCAGTACTTC. This sequence encodes CASSERGQGVWGYEQYF.

CDR3 nucleotides: TGTGCCAGCAGCTTAGAAGGGCTAGCTAACTATGGCTACACCTTC. Translated: CASSLEGLANYGYTF. The J gene is TRBJ1-2, the V gene TRBV11-3, with D uncertain. V dropped 0 bases and J dropped 0 bases, with 8 bases sitting between them. CDR1 and CDR2 from the germline V gene are SGHNT and YENEEA. This CDR3 contains 15 residues.

This chain joins TRBV11-3 and TRBJ1-6; TRBD1 matches 8 bases. After removal of 3 bases from V and 9 bases from J, the junction contained 7 bases not matched to a gene. The germline V gene encodes CDR1 SGHNT and CDR2 YENEEA. This CDR3 spans 15 amino acids. This CDR3 reads CASSLWDGTGSPLHF. For the CDR3, the DNA is TGTGCCAGCAGCTTGTGGGACGGGACAGGTTCACCCCTCCACTTT.

The chain combines TRBV9 with TRBJ1-4; tentatively, D is TRBD1 (6 bases). Germline V gene lookup returns CDR1 SGDLS and CDR2 YYNGEE. V was pared by 3 bases and J by 10 bases, with 16 bases between. This CDR3 comprises 14 residues. The chain's CDR3 is CASSDWTAGGKLFF. The CDR3 coding sequence is TGTGCCAGCAGCGACTGGACAGCCGGGGGAAAACTGTTTTTT.

This chain links TRBV19 with TRBJ1-1; tentative D call: TRBD1 (6 bases). V was shortened by 7 bases and J by 4 bases, with 16 bases between the two germline ends. Germline lookup yields CDR1 LNHDA and CDR2 SQIVND (reference sequence). The CDR3 runs to 14 residues. In DNA form, the CDR3 reads TGTGCCAGTATGACAGGCCAGGTATTCACTGAAGCTTTCTTT. This encodes CASMTGQVFTEAFF.

This clone has a single count. The V call is TRBV29-1, the J call TRBJ2-1; 7 positions agree with TRBD2. CDR1 SQVTM and CDR2 ANQGSEA come from the germline V gene. J lost 0 bases, V lost 4 bases, and 3 bases had no gene match. The CDR3 length is 14 residues. CDR3 protein: CSVALAVSYNEQFF. Here the CDR3 DNA reads TGCAGCGTTGCTCTAGCGGTCTCCTACAATGAGCAGTTCTTC.

This clone was counted between two and nine times. The rearrangement uses TRBV11-3 and TRBJ2-1; 9 nucleotides align to TRBD2. This CDR3 is built from 16 residues. Per the germline V gene, CDR1 is SGHNT and CDR2 is YENEEA. J was trimmed by 7 bases and V by 5 bases; bases with no gene match: 12. CDR3 DNA: TGTGCCAGCAGCCAAGCCCCGCGGGGGGGCGGGAATGAGCAGTTCTTC. Translated, it gives CASSQAPRGGGNEQFF.

This clone was picked up one time. V is TRBV19 and J is TRBJ2-2, with a tentative D call TRBD2 (6 bases). With 4 bases removed from V and 3 bases from J, the gap between germline ends came to 9 bases. This CDR3 region has 14 residues. CDR1 and CDR2 (germline): LNHDA, SQIVND (reference sequence). CDR3 DNA sequence: TGTGCCAGTAGTAGCGGGGTCCACACCGGGGAGCTGTTTTTT. Translated, it gives CASSSGVHTGELFF.

The chain combines TRBV14 with TRBJ1-1; 7 nucleotides align to TRBD1. Germline CDR1 reads SGHDN; CDR2 reads FVKESK. J gave up 8 bases and V 2 bases, and 8 bases lay outside the gene matches. The CDR3 spans 14 residues. CDR3: CASSQIRQGVEAFF. CDR3 bases: TGTGCCAGCAGCCAAATAAGACAGGGTGTCGAAGCTTTCTTT.

In its sample, this clone is medium-sized. V and J are TRBV11-3 and TRBJ2-2; 9 positions agree with TRBD2. This CDR3 comprises 16 residues. The V gene end was trimmed by 1 base and the J gene end by 9 bases; junction bases not matched to a gene: 9. Germline CDR1 SGHNT, CDR2 YENEEA. CDR3 sequence (DNA): TGTGCCAGCAGCTTAGTTTTGGCGGGGGGGCCCCGGGAGCTGTTTTTT. This codes for CASSLVLAGGPRELFF.

This clone is labeled as medium-sized. The rearrangement uses TRBV1 and TRBJ2-5; TRBD2, as called in the table, went unchecked against the DNA. TRBV1 is noted as a pseudogene. The CDR3 contains 16 residues. The CDR3 DNA sequence: TGCGCCAGCAGCCCCCTCCAGCGGGGGGGCCTTGAGACCCAGTACTTC. Translating gives CASSPLQRGGLETQYF.

In its sample, this clone was seen a few times. This chain uses TRBV7-7 with TRBJ2-3; D is unclear. Germline CDR1 reads SSHAT; CDR2 reads FNYEAQ (reference sequence). V shed 3 bases and J shed 2 bases, with 9 bases lying between them. CDR3 length: 14 amino acids. The CDR3 coding sequence is TGTGCCAGCAGCTTGATTGGTTCCACAGATACGCAGTATTTT. This translates into CASSLIGSTDTQYF.

This clone was observed a few times. V is TRBV9 and J is TRBJ2-5, with D unresolved. Trimming cost V 5 bases and J 4 bases, with 12 bases left between them. The germline V gene has CDR1 SGDLS and CDR2 YYNGEE. The CDR3 is made up of 13 amino acids. The CDR3 nucleotides are TGTGCCAGCAGTGATTGGAGCCCAGAGACCCAGTACTTC. Translating gives CASSDWSPETQYF.

This clone was observed a handful of times. The chain links TRBV6-8 to TRBJ1-1; D unclear. V was trimmed by 7 bases and J by 4 bases, leaving 10 bases between them. Per germline, CDR1 MNHGY and CDR2 SAAAGT. The CDR3 contains 12 residues. The CDR3 bases are TGTGCCAGCACCCCGGGGATCACTGAAGCTTTCTTT. It translates to CASTPGITEAFF.